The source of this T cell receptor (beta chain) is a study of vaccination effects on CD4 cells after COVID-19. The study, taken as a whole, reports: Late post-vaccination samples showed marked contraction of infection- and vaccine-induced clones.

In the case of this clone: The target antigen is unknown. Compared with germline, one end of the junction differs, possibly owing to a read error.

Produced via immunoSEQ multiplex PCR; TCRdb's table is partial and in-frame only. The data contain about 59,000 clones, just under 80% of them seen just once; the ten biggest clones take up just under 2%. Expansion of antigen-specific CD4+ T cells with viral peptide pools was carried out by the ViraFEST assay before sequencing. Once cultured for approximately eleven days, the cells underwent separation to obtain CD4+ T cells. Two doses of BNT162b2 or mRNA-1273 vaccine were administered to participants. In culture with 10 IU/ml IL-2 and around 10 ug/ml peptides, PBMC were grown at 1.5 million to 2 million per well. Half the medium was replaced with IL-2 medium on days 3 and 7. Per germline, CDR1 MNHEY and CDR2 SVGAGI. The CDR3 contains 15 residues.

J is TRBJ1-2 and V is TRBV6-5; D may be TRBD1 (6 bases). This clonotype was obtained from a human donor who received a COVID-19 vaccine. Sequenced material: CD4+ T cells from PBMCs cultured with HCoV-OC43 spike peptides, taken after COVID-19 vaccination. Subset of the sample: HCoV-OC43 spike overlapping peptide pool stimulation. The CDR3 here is CASSDSHTGRSGYTF. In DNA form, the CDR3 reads TGTGCCAGCAGTGACTCTCATACAGGGCGTAGTGGCTACACCTTC.